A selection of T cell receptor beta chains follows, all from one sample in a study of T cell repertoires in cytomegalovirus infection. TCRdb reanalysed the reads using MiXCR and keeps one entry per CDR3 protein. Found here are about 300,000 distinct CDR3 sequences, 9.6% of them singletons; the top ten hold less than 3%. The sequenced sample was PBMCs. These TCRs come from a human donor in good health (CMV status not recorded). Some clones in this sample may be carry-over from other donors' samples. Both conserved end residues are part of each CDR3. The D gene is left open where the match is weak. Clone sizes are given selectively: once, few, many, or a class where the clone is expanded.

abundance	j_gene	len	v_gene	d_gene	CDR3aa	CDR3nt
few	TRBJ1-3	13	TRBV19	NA	CASKGFSGNTIYF	TGTGCCAGCAAAGGGTTTTCTGGAAACACCATATATTTT
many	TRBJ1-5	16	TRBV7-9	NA	CASSPEAGLGNQPQHF	TGTGCCAGCAGCCCGGAGGCGGGCCTCGGCAATCAGCCCCAGCATTTT
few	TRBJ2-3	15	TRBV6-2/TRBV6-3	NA	CASSYGPTSTDTQYF	TGTGCCAGCAGTTACGGTCCGACAAGCACAGATACGCAGTATTTT
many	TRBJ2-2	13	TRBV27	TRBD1	CASSLLGGPELFF	TGTGCCAGCAGTTTGTTAGGGGGCCCGGAGCTGTTTTTT
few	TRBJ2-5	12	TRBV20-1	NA	CSATSYQETQYF	TGCAGTGCTACTTCGTACCAAGAGACCCAGTACTTC
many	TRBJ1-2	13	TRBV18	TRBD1	CASSPAGTEGYTF	TGTGCCAGCTCACCAGCTGGGACAGAGGGCTACACCTTC
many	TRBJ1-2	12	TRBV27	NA	CASREGSDGYTF	TGTGCCAGCAGAGAGGGATCCGATGGCTACACCTTC
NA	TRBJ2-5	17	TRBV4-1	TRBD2	CASSQDPTSGGVETQYF	TGCGCCAGCAGCCAAGATCCCACTAGCGGGGGTGTGGAGACCCAGTACTTC
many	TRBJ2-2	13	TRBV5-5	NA	CASSRKRTGELFF	TGTGCCAGCAGCCGCAAAAGAACCGGGGAGCTGTTTTTT
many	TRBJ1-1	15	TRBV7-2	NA	CASSSSIYFNTEAFF	TGTGCCAGCAGCTCATCGATTTACTTCAACACTGAAGCTTTCTTT
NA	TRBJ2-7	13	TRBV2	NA	CASGLEGRNEQYF	TGTGCCAGCGGGTTGGAGGGAAGGAACGAGCAGTACTTC
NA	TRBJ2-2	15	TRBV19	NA	CASSIGQGSTGELFF	TGTGCCAGTAGTATTGGGCAGGGGAGCACCGGGGAGCTGTTTTTT